Shown below are 8 T cell receptor beta chains from a single sample sequenced in a study of vaccination and CD4 T cells after COVID-19. These receptors lack a known antigen. The treatment is: approximately nine-day PBMC culture with coronavirus spike peptide pools or control peptides (ViraFEST assay). Scientists ran DNA taken from cultured CD4+ T cells through the Oncomine TCR Beta short-read assay for sequencing. Each CDR3 protein gets one entry after TCRdb re-called the PCR reads with MiXCR. Of about 20,000 distinct CDR3 sequences listed, under 30% are singletons. Sequencing was carried out using cultured CD4+ T cells from blood. These TCRs come from a human donor with COVID-19.

This clonotype ranks as medium-sized. The chain is built from TRBV7-9 and TRBJ1-1; D ambiguous. The germline gives CDR1 SEHNR, CDR2 FQNEAQ (reference sequence). The CDR3 loop spans 13 amino acids. Trimming pared 3 bases from V and 5 bases from J, leaving 10 bases between. The CDR3: CASSFRPGTEAFF. In DNA, the CDR3 is TGTGCCAGCAGCTTCCGTCCTGGGACTGAAGCTTTCTTT.

The rearrangement links TRBV5-4 to TRBJ1-2; D is possibly TRBD1 (6 bases). Germline CDR1 is SGHNT and CDR2 is YYREEE (reference sequence). The CDR3 covers 13 residues. Between the trimmed V and J ends, which lost 3 bases and 1 base, there was a span of 7 bases. Here the CDR3 DNA reads TGTGCCAGCAGCTCAGGGGATAACTATGGCTACACCTTC. It encodes CASSSGDNYGYTF.

There are a few counts of this clonotype. The rearrangement links TRBV12-3 or TRBV12-4 to TRBJ2-1; 8 bases line up with TRBD2. This CDR3 contains 15 residues. V shed 5 bases, J shed 5 bases, and the junction held 8 bases outside the gene matches. The CDR3 loop reads CASSPPAGGHNEQFF. CDR3 sequence (DNA): TGTGCCAGCAGTCCCCCTGCGGGGGGCCACAATGAGCAGTTCTTC.

This chain connects TRBV7-2 to TRBJ1-1; 7 bases are a match to TRBD1. Germline CDR1 SGHTA, CDR2 FQGNSA. The CDR3 sequence is 14 residues long. V was clipped by 5 bases and J by 4 bases; unmatched bases: 7. The CDR3 loop reads CASSETGRSTEAFF. In nucleotides, the CDR3 is TGTGCCAGCAGCGAGACAGGGCGGAGCACTGAAGCTTTCTTT.

This clonotype showed up just a few times. The V call is TRBV5-8, the J call TRBJ1-2; 8 positions agree with TRBD1. Trimming took 1 base from V and 7 from J; bases not matched to a gene: 6. The CDR3 covers 14 residues. Germline values: CDR1 SGHTS, CDR2 YDEGEE. The DNA for the CDR3 is TGTGCCAGCAGCTTGACAGGGACAGGTAGTGGCTACACCTTC. Translated: CASSLTGTGSGYTF.

This clonotype was seen more than once but under ten times. The rearrangement joins TRBV5-8 to TRBJ1-5, with no clear D. CDR3 length: 13 residues. Trimming removed 1 base from V and 5 bases from J, with 7 bases in between. CDR1 and CDR2 (germline): SGHTS, YDEGEE. The chain's CDR3 is CASSLRGYQPQHF. The CDR3 nucleotides read TGTGCCAGCAGCTTGCGGGGTTATCAGCCCCAGCATTTT.

This clonotype was seen a few times. This sequence joins TRBV6-1 and TRBJ2-4, with TRBD1 as a possible D gene (5 bases). This CDR3 contains 15 residues. V lost 1 base to trimming and J lost 1 base, with 8 bases between them. CDR1 is MNHNS and CDR2 is SASEGT in the germline V gene. CDR3 coding DNA: TGTGCCAGCAGTGAAGGGGCAGGGGCCAAAAACATTCAGTACTTC. This encodes CASSEGAGAKNIQYF.

This clonotype was detected a few times. The chain recombines TRBV20-1 with TRBJ2-5; D tentatively reads TRBD1 or TRBD2 (6 bases each). The CDR3 is made up of 13 amino acids. The V gene lost 5 bases and the J gene lost 7 bases, with 17 bases spanning the gap. Germline loops: CDR1 DFQATT, CDR2 SNEGSKA (reference sequence). This CDR3 is CSAPRGEIRTQYF. In nucleotides, the CDR3 is TGCAGTGCTCCAAGGGGGGAAATTAGGACCCAGTACTTC.